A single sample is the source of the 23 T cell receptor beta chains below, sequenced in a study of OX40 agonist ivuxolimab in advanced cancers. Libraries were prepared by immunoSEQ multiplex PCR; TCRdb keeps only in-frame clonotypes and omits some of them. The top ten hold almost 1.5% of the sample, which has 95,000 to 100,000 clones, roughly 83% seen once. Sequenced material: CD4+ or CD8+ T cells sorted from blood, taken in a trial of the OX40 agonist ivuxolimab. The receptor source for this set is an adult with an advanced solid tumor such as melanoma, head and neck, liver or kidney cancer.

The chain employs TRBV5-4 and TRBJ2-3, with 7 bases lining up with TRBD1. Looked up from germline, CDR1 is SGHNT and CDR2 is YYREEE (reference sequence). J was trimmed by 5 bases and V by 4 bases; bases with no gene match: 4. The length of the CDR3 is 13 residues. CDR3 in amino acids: CASSRDSGDTQYF. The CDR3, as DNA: TGTGCCAGCAGCCGGGACAGTGGAGATACGCAGTATTTT.

The CDR3 loop is CASSLQTTVNYGYTF. CDR3 bases: TGTGCCAGCAGTTTACAAACGACAGTTAACTATGGCTACACCTTC. The rearrangement joins TRBV28 to TRBJ1-2; a possible D gene is TRBD1 (5 bases). Germline CDR1 is MDHEN and CDR2 is SYDVKM. The CDR3 runs 15 residues. V was shortened by 2 bases and J by 1 base, with 11 bases between the two germline ends.

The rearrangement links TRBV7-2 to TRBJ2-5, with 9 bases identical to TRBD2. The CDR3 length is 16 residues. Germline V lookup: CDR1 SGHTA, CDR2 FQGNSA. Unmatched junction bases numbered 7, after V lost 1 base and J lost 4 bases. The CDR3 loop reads CASSLVLAGFSETQYF. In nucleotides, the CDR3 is TGTGCCAGCAGCTTAGTGCTAGCGGGGTTCTCAGAGACCCAGTACTTC.

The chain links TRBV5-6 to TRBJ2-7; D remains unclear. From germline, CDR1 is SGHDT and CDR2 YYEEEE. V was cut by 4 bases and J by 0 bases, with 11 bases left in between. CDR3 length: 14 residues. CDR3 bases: TGTGCCAGCAGCCCGGTAGGGTACTCCTACGAGCAGTACTTC. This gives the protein CASSPVGYSYEQYF.

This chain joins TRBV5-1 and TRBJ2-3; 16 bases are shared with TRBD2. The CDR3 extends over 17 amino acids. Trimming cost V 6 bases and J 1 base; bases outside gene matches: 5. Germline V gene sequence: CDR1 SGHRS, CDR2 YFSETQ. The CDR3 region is CASTPGTSGRGTDTQYF. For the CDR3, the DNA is TGCGCCAGCACCCCCGGGACTAGCGGGAGGGGCACAGATACGCAGTATTTT.

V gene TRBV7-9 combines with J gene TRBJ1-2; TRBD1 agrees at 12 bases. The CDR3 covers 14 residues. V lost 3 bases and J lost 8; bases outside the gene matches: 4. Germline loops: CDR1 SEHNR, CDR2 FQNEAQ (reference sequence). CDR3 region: CASSLGQGARGYTF. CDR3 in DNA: TGTGCCAGCAGCTTGGGACAGGGGGCGCGAGGCTACACCTTC.

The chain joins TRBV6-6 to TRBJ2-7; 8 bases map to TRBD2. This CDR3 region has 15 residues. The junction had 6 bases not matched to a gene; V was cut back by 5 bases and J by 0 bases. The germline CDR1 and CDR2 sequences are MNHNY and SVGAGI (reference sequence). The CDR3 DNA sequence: TGTGCCAGCAGTACCAGCGGGGGCAACTCCTACGAGCAGTACTTC. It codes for CASSTSGGNSYEQYF.

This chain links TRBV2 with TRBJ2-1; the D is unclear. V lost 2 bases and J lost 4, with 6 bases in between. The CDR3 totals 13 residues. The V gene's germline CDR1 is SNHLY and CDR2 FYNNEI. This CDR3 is CASSETGYNEQFF. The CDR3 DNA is TGTGCCAGCAGTGAAACCGGTTACAATGAGCAGTTCTTC.

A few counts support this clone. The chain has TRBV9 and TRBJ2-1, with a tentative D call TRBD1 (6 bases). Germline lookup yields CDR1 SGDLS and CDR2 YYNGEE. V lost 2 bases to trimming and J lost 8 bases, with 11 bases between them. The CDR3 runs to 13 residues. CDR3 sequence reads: CASSVLQGHEQFF. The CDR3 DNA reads TGTGCCAGCAGCGTCTTACAGGGCCATGAGCAGTTCTTC. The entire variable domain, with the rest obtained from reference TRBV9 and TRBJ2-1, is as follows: DSGVTQTPKHLITATGQRVTLRCSPRSGDLSVYWYQQSLDQGLQFLIQYYNGEERAKGNILERFSAQQFPDLHSELNLSSLELGDSALYFCASSVLQGHEQFFGPGTRLTVL.

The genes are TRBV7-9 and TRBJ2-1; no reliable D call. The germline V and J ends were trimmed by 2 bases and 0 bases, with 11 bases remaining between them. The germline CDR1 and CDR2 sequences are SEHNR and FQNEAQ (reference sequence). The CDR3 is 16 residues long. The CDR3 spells CASSLMKSSSYNEQFF. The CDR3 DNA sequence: TGTGCCAGCAGCTTAATGAAGTCGAGCTCCTACAATGAGCAGTTCTTC.

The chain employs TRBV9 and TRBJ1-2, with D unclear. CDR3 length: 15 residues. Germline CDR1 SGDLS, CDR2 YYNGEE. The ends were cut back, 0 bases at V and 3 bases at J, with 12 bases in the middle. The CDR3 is CASSVGVSGDYGYTF. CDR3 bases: TGTGCCAGCAGCGTAGGGGTCAGTGGGGACTATGGCTACACCTTC.

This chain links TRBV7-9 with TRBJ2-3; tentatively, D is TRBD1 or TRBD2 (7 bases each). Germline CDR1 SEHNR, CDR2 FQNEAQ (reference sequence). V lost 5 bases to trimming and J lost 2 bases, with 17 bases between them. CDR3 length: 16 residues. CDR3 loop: CASSRGEGANTDTQYF. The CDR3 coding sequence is TGTGCCAGCAGCCGCGGGGAGGGGGCTAACACAGATACGCAGTATTTT.

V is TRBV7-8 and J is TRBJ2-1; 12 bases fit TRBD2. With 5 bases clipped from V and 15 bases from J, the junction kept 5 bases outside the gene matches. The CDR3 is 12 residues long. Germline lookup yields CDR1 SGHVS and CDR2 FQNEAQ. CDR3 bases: TGTGCCAGCAGCATGACTAGCGGGAGTCGGTTCTTC. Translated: CASSMTSGSRFF.

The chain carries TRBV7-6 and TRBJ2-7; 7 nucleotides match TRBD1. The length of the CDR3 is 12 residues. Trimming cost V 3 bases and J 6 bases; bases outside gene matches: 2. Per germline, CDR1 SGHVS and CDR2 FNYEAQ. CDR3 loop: CASSFPGGEQYF. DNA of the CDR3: TGTGCCAGCAGCTTTCCAGGGGGCGAGCAGTACTTC.

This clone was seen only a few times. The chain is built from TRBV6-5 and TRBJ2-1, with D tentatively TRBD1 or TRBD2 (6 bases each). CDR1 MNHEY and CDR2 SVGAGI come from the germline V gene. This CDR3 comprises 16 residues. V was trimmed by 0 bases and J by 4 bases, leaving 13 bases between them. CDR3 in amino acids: CASSYSGRGRYNEQFF. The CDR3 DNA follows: TGTGCCAGCAGTTACTCGGGCCGGGGGCGATACAATGAGCAGTTCTTC.

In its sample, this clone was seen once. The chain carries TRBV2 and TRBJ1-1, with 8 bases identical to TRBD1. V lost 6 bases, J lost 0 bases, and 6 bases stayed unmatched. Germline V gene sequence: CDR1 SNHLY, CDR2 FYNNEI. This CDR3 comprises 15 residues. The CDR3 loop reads CASRGQALMNTEAFF. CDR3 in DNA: TGTGCCAGCAGGGGACAGGCCTTAATGAACACTGAAGCTTTCTTT.

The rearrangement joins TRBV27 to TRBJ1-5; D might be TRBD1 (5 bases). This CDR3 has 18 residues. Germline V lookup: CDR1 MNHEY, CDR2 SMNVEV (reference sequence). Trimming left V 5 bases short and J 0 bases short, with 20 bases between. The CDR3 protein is CASSPRFLGGTSNQPQHF. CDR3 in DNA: TGTGCCAGCAGTCCCCGTTTTTTGGGGGGGACTAGCAATCAGCCCCAGCATTTT.

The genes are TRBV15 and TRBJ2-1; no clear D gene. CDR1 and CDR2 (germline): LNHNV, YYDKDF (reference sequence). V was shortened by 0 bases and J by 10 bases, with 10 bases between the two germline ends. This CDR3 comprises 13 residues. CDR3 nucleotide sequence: TGTGCCACCAGCAGAGATAGAATGGGGGAGCAGTTCTTC. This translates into CATSRDRMGEQFF.

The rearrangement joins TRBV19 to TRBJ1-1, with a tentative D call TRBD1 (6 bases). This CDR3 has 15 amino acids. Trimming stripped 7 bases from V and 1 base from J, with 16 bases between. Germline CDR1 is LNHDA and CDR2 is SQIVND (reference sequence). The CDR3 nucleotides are TGTGCCAGTACGCGACCTTCAGGGGCGAACACTGAAGCTTTCTTT. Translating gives CASTRPSGANTEAFF.

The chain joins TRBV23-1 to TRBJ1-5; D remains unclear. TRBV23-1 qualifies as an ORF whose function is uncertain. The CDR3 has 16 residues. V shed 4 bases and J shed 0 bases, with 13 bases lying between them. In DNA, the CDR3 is TGCGCCAGCAGTCGGACGACACTTTATAGCAATCAGCCCCAGCATTTT. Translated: CASSRTTLYSNQPQHF.

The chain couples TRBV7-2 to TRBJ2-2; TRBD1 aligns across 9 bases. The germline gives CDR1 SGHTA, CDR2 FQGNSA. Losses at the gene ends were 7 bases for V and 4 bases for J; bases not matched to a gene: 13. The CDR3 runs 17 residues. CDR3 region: CASNQGGTGLTTGELFF. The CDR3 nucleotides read TGTGCCAGCAACCAAGGGGGGACAGGGTTAACCACCGGGGAGCTGTTTTTT.

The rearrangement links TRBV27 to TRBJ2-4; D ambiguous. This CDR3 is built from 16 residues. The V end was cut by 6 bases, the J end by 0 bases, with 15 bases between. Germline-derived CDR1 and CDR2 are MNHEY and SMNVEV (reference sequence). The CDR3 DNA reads TGTGCCAGCAGCAGTCCGGGCGGTCTAGCCAAAAACATTCAGTACTTC. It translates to CASSSPGGLAKNIQYF.

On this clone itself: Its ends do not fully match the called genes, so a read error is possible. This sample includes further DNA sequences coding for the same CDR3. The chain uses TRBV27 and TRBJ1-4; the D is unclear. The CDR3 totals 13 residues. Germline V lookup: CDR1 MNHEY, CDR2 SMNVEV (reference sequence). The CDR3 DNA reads TGTGCCAGTAGTTACCGGGCGTTTGAAAAACTGTTTTTT. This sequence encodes CASSYRAFEKLFF.